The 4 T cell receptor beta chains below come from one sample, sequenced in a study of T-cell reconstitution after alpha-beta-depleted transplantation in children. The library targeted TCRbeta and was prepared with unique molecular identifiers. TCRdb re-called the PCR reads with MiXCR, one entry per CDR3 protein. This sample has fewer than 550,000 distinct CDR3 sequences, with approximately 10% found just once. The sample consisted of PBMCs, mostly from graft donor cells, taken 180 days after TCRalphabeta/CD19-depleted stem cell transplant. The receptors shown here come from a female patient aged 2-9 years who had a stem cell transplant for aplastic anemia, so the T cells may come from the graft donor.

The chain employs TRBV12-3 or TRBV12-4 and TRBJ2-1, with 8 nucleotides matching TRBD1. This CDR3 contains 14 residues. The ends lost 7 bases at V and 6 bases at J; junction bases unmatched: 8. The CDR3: CASKGQAIPNEQFF. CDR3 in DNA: TGTGCCAGCAAGGGACAGGCTATTCCCAATGAGCAGTTCTTC.

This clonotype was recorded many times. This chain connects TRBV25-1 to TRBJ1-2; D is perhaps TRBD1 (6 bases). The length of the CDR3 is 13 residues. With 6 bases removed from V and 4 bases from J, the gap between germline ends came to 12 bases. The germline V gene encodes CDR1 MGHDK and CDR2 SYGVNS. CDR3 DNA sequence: TGTGCCAGCAGCCGCGAGGGGGGCTATGGCTACACCTTC. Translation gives CASSREGGYGYTF.

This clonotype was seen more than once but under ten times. CDR3 coding DNA: TGCGCCAGCAGTCGTGGACAGGGGACTAGCGGGCCACCCTACAATGAGCAGTTCTTC. This translates into CASSRGQGTSGPPYNEQFF. V is TRBV4-1 and J is TRBJ2-1; TRBD2 agrees at 12 bases. This CDR3 is 19 amino acids long. V trimming: 6 bases; J trimming: 2 bases; junction bases outside the gene matches: 14. The germline CDR1 and CDR2 sequences are MGHRA and YSYEKL.

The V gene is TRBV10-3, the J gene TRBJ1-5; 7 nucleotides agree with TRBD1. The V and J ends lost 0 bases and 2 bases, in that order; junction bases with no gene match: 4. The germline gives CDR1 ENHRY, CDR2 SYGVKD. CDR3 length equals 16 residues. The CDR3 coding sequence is TGTGCCATCAGTGAGTCGACGGGGACAGGCAATCAGCCCCAGCATTTT. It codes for CAISESTGTGNQPQHF.